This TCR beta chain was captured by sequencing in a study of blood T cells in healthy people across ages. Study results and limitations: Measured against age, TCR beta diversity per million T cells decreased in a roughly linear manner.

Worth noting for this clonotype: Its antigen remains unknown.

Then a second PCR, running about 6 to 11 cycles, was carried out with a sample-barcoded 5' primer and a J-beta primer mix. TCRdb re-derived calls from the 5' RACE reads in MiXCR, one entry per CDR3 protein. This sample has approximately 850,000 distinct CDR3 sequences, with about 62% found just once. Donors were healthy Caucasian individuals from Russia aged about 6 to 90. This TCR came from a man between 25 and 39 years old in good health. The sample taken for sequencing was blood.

The CDR3 DNA sequence: TGTGCCATCAGTGGGGACCCTCACTACGAGCAGTACTTC. Its protein is CAISGDPHYEQYF. V and J are TRBV10-3 and TRBJ2-4; D assignment may be TRBD1 or TRBD2 (5 bases each). The last part of the DNA fits TRBJ2-7 better; the J call may be wrong. The CDR3 runs 13 residues. Germline CDR1 and CDR2: ENHRY and SYGVKD.